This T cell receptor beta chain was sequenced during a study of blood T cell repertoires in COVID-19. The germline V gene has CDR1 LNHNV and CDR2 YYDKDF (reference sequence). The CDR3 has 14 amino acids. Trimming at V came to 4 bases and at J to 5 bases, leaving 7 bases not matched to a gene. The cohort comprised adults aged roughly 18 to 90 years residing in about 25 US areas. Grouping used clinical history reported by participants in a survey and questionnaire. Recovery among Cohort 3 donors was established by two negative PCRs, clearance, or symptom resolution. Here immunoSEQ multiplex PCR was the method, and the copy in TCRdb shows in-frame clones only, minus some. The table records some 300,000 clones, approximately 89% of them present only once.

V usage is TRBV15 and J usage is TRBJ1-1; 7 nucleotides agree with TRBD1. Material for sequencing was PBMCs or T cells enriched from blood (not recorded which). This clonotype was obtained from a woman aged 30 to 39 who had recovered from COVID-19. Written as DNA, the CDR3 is TGTGCCACCAGCACAAGGGGGCAAGTGACTGAAGCTTTCTTT. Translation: CATSTRGQVTEAFF. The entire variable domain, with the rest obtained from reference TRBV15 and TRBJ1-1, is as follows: DAMVIQNPRYQVTQFGKPVTLSCSQTLNHNVMYWYQQKSSQAPKLLFHYYDKDFNNEADTPDNFQSRRPNTSFCFLDIRSPGLGDTAMYLCATSTRGQVTEAFFGQGTRLTVV.